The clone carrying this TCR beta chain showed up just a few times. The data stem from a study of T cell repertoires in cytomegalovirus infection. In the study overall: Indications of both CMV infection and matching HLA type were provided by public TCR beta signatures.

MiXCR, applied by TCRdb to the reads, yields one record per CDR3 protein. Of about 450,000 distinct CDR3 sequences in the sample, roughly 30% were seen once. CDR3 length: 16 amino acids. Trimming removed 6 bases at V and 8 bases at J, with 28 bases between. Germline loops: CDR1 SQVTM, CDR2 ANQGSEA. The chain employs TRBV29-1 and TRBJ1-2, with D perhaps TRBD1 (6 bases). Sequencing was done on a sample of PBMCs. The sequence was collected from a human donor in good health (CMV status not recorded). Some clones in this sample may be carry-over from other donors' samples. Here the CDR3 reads CSVPTVGDKHSRGYTF. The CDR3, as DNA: TGCAGCGTACCGACAGTAGGGGACAAGCACAGTCGCGGCTACACCTTC.